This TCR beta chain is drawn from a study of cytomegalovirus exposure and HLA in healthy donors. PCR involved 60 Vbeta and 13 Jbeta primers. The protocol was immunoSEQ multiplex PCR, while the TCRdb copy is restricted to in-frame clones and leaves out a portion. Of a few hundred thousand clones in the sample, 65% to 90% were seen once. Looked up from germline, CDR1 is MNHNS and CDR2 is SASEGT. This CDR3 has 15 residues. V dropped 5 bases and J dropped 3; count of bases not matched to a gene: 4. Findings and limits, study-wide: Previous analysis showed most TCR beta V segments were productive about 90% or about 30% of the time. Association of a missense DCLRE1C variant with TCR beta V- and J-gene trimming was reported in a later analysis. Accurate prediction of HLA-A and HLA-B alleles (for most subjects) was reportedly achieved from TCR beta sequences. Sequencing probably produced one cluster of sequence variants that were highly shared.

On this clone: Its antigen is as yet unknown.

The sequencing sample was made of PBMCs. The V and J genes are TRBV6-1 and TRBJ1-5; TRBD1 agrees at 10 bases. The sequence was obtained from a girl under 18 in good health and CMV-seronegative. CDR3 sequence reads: CASSSGTGANQPQHF. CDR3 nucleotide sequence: TGTGCCAGCAGTTCCGGGACAGGGGCCAATCAGCCCCAGCATTTT.